These 26 T cell receptor beta chains were sequenced from one sample in a study of shared clonotypes between healthy human individuals. TCRdb keeps only in-frame clones here, not all; method: immunoSEQ multiplex PCR. The sample includes about 980,000 clones, roughly 72% of them seen just once. The sequencing input was memory CD4+ T cells sorted from blood. Subset of the sample: CD45RA-negative fraction. These receptors all come from a man aged 18 to 30 in good health.

This clone was observed a few times. The CDR3 loop reads CALRQGAGSSGNTIYF. CDR3 DNA: TGTGCCTTAAGACAGGGGGCCGGGAGCTCTGGAAACACCATATATTTT. The chain joins TRBV30 to TRBJ1-3, with 10 bases lining up with TRBD1. V lost 7 bases and J lost 0; bases outside the gene matches: 9. The CDR3 loop spans 16 amino acids. Germline CDR1 GTSNPN, CDR2 SVGIG (reference sequence). Together with reference TRBV30 and TRBJ1-3, the CDR3 gives the full variable domain: SQTIHQWPATLVQPVGSPLSLECTVEGTSNPNLYWYRQAAGRGLQLLFYSVGIGQISSEVPQNLSASRPQDRQFILSSKKLLLSDSGFYLCALRQGAGSSGNTIYFGEGSWLTVV.

This sequence joins TRBV10-3 and TRBJ2-5; 15 bases are shared with TRBD2. Germline values: CDR1 ENHRY, CDR2 SYGVKD. V was pared by 6 bases and J by 4 bases, with 3 bases of the junction left unmatched. The CDR3 spans 15 residues. Here the CDR3 DNA reads TGTGCCATCAGCGGGGGACTAGCGGGAGGAGAGACCCAGTACTTC. Amino acids: CAISGGLAGGETQYF.

The rearrangement joins TRBV19 to TRBJ1-1; the D gene is possibly TRBD1 (5 bases). V was trimmed by 0 bases and J by 1 base, leaving 6 bases between them. This CDR3 has 14 residues. Germline V gene sequence: CDR1 LNHDA, CDR2 SQIVND (reference sequence). The CDR3 DNA reads as TGTGCCAGTAGTATAGAAGGGACGAACACTGAAGCTTTCTTT. Its translation: CASSIEGTNTEAFF.

The chain employs TRBV10-3 and TRBJ2-5, with no clear D. This CDR3 comprises 13 residues. Germline V gene sequence: CDR1 ENHRY, CDR2 SYGVKD. The V end was cut by 6 bases, the J end by 3 bases, with 11 bases between. The CDR3 coding sequence is TGTGCCATCAGGGTCCGGCAAGAAGAGACCCAGTACTTC. This gives the protein CAIRVRQEETQYF.

The rearrangement joins TRBV4-3 to TRBJ2-1, with 8 bases identical to TRBD2. The germline V gene has CDR1 LGHNA and CDR2 YSLEER. CDR3 size: 16 residues. The J segment lost 3 bases and the V segment lost 0 bases, leaving 4 bases of the junction unmatched. This CDR3 is CASSQDAAGGYNEQFF. The CDR3 DNA reads TGCGCCAGCAGCCAAGATGCGGCGGGGGGCTACAATGAGCAGTTCTTC.

The chain carries TRBV11-3 and TRBJ2-1, with unresolved D. This CDR3 has 12 amino acids. Trimming cost V 4 bases and J 3 bases, with 4 bases left between them. Germline V gives CDR1 SGHNT, CDR2 YENEEA. CDR3 region: CASSSHYNEQFF. The DNA for the CDR3 is TGTGCCAGCAGCTCCCACTACAATGAGCAGTTCTTC.

This sequence joins TRBV5-8 and TRBJ2-7; 7 nucleotides align to TRBD1. J lost 4 bases, V lost 2 bases, and 9 bases had no gene match. Germline CDR1 SGHTS, CDR2 YDEGEE. This CDR3 is built from 15 residues. CDR3 nucleotide sequence: TGTGCCAGCAGCTTTACAGGGGTATTAGCTTACGAGCAGTACTTC. Amino acids: CASSFTGVLAYEQYF.

This chain uses TRBV5-1 with TRBJ2-2; 8 bases agree with TRBD1. CDR1 is SGHRS and CDR2 is YFSETQ in the germline V gene. V lost 5 bases, J lost 4 bases, and 7 bases stayed unmatched. The CDR3 totals 15 residues. CDR3 nucleotides: TGCGCCAGCAGTCTGACAGGGGTCAGCACCGGGGAGCTGTTTTTT. It is translated as CASSLTGVSTGELFF.

The chain uses TRBV11-2 and TRBJ2-7; TRBD2 agrees at 10 bases. After removal of 5 bases from V and 1 base from J, the junction contained 8 bases not matched to a gene. The germline V gene has CDR1 SGHAT and CDR2 FQNNGV. The CDR3 sequence is 16 residues long. In DNA form, the CDR3 reads TGTGCCAGCAGCCTCGTCTCTAGCGGGAGTTCCTACGAGCAGTACTTC. Its protein product is CASSLVSSGSSYEQYF.

This clone appeared a few times. V and J are TRBV28 and TRBJ1-5, with TRBD1 matching over 8 bases. The V gene's germline CDR1 is MDHEN and CDR2 SYDVKM. V gave up 7 bases and J gave up 12 bases; unmatched junction bases: 20. The CDR3 has 16 residues. CDR3 bases: TGTGCCAGCACCCCTTCCGTAGGACAGGGCCTTTTACTCCAGCATTTT. This gives the protein CASTPSVGQGLLLQHF.

The chain carries TRBV7-2 and TRBJ2-7; tentatively, D is TRBD2 (6 bases). The CDR3 contains 15 residues. Germline V gene lookup returns CDR1 SGHTA and CDR2 FQGNSA. Trimming removed 5 bases at V and 2 bases at J, with 16 bases between. CDR3 sequence (DNA): TGTGCCAGCAGCCCTAGCGTAGTAACCCCCTACGAGCAGTACTTC. Translating it yields CASSPSVVTPYEQYF.

The CDR3 here is CASSPGGPYEQYF. CDR3 sequence (DNA): TGTGCCAGCAGCCCGGGAGGGCCCTACGAGCAGTACTTC. This chain uses TRBV5-4 with TRBJ2-7, with 8 bases matching TRBD2. The ends lost 4 bases at V and 2 bases at J; junction bases unmatched: 2. Germline CDR1 SGHNT, CDR2 YYREEE (reference sequence). The CDR3 is 13 residues long.

The genes are TRBV27 and TRBJ1-1, with 8 bases matching TRBD1. V shed 6 bases, J shed 6 bases, and the junction held 15 bases outside the gene matches. Per germline, CDR1 MNHEY and CDR2 SMNVEV (reference sequence). The CDR3 sequence is 16 residues long. The CDR3 DNA sequence: TGTGCCAGCAGCTCCGAACCCAGGGGGCTTTTGGCTGAAGCTTTCTTT. Translating it yields CASSSEPRGLLAEAFF.

The chain couples TRBV10-1 to TRBJ2-3; D not resolved. Germline V gene lookup returns CDR1 WNHNN and CDR2 SYGVQD (reference sequence). The CDR3 consists of 14 residues. V was cut by 1 base and J by 1 base, with 6 bases left in between. The CDR3 here is CASSEWSGTDTQYF. The DNA of the CDR3 is TGCGCCAGCAGTGAGTGGTCCGGCACAGATACGCAGTATTTT.

The rearrangement uses TRBV6-1 and TRBJ2-3; 7 bases line up with TRBD2. With 0 bases clipped from V and 6 bases from J, the junction kept 9 bases outside the gene matches. In germline, CDR1 is MNHNS, CDR2 SASEGT. This CDR3 contains 16 residues. The DNA for the CDR3 is TGTGCCAGCAGTGAAGCGGGAGGGGCGCAGTTGGATACGCAGTATTTT. Amino acids: CASSEAGGAQLDTQYF.

The V call is TRBV7-8, the J call TRBJ2-2; 9 bases map to TRBD1. CDR1 is SGHVS, CDR2 FQNEAQ, per germline. The CDR3 runs 16 residues. V was clipped by 5 bases and J by 4 bases; unmatched bases: 8. CDR3 coding DNA: TGTGCCAGCAGCACCACAGGGGGCGCGGGCACCGGGGAGCTGTTTTTT. Amino acid sequence: CASSTTGGAGTGELFF. Based on the CDR3 plus reference TRBV7-8 and TRBJ2-2, the full variable domain is GAGVSQSPRYKVAKRGQDVALRCDPISGHVSLFWYQQALGQGPEFLTYFQNEAQLDKSGLPSDRFFAERPEGSVSTLKIQRTQQEDSAVYLCASSTTGGAGTGELFFGEGSRLTVL.

This clone was observed once. The chain uses TRBV25-1 and TRBJ2-7; no clear D. Trimming stripped 7 bases from V and 0 bases from J, with 10 bases between. Germline V gives CDR1 MGHDK, CDR2 SYGVNS. This CDR3 region has 13 residues. The CDR3 sequence: CASTGLSSYEQYF. The CDR3 nucleotides read TGTGCCAGCACGGGTCTTAGCTCCTACGAGCAGTACTTC.

The chain joins TRBV10-1 to TRBJ2-2; D possibly corresponds to TRBD2 (6 bases). This CDR3 spans 13 amino acids. Germline CDR1 is WNHNN and CDR2 is SYGVQD (reference sequence). V lost 6 bases to trimming and J lost 8 bases, with 13 bases between them. Here the CDR3 reads CASSGGPVGELFF. The CDR3 bases are TGCGCCAGCAGCGGGGGTCCGGTAGGGGAGCTGTTTTTT.

The table lists this clone with a few counts. Here the CDR3 DNA reads TGCGCCAGCAGCAGGGACAATCCTGCGAACACCGGGGAGCTGTTTTTT. This codes for CASSRDNPANTGELFF. The chain links TRBV5-1 to TRBJ2-2; D possibly corresponds to TRBD1 (6 bases). Between the trimmed V and J ends, which lost 4 bases and 0 bases, there was a span of 13 bases. The V gene's germline CDR1 is SGHRS and CDR2 YFSETQ. There are 16 residues in the CDR3.

The rearrangement uses TRBV7-2 and TRBJ2-3; the D gene is possibly TRBD2 (5 bases). The CDR3 extends over 14 amino acids. CDR1 and CDR2 (germline): SGHTA, FQGNSA. Trimming shortened V by 5 bases and J by 10 bases, and 19 bases separated the two germline ends. The CDR3 loop is CASSVDGSRAAQYF. In DNA form, the CDR3 reads TGTGCCAGCAGCGTAGACGGTTCGAGGGCGGCGCAGTATTTT.

As regards this clone: Other DNA sequences within the sample encode an identical CDR3. The chain joins TRBV2 to TRBJ1-5, with 10 positions matching TRBD1. The CDR3 is made up of 14 amino acids. V shed 7 bases, J shed 7 bases, and the junction held 7 bases outside the gene matches. CDR1 and CDR2 from the germline V gene are SNHLY and FYNNEI. In nucleotides, the CDR3 is TGTGCCAGCATCCTGGACAGGGGGAACCAGCCCCAGCATTTT. It codes for CASILDRGNQPQHF. Full variable domain (rest looked up from reference TRBV2 and TRBJ1-5): EPEVTQTPSHQVTQMGQEVILRCVPISNHLYFYWYRQILGQKVEFLVSFYNNEISEKSEIFDDQFSVERPDGSNFTLKIRSTKLEDSAMYFCASILDRGNQPQHFGDGTRLSIL.

The chain joins TRBV4-3 to TRBJ2-7; 8 bases line up with TRBD2. This CDR3 has 16 residues. Losses at the gene ends were 0 bases for V and 5 bases for J; bases not matched to a gene: 9. The V gene's germline CDR1 is LGHNA and CDR2 YSLEER. CDR3 sequence: CASSQDFPGGPDEQYF. The CDR3 DNA is TGCGCCAGCAGCCAAGATTTCCCGGGAGGGCCCGACGAGCAGTACTTC.

This chain joins TRBV10-3 and TRBJ1-6; D is unclear. Germline CDR1 and CDR2: ENHRY and SYGVKD. Trimming stripped 0 bases from V and 7 bases from J, with 13 bases between. The CDR3 is 16 residues long. The CDR3 nucleotides read TGTGCCATCAGTGAGTCAGGAGGGAAAGGGAATTCACCCCTCCACTTT. It translates to CAISESGGKGNSPLHF.

This clone has more than one count but fewer than ten. The V gene is TRBV18, the J gene TRBJ1-1; D is undetermined. Germline assignment: CDR1 KGHSH and CDR2 LQKENI. The CDR3 is 13 residues long. The V gene lost 3 bases and the J gene lost 6 bases, with 11 bases spanning the gap. The CDR3 DNA is TGTGCCAGCTCACCGACCGGGTATGCTGAAGCTTTCTTT. Amino acid sequence: CASSPTGYAEAFF.

In regard to this clone: Just one base apart from a much larger clone, this may be a read error. V and J are TRBV9 and TRBJ1-1; D might be TRBD1 (6 bases). The V and J ends lost 4 bases and 1 base respectively, with 8 bases between them. CDR1 and CDR2 (germline): SGDLS, YYNGEE. This CDR3 spans 13 amino acids. CDR3 nucleotide sequence: TGTGCCAGCAGCCGGACAGAGAACACTGAAGCTTTCTTT. It codes for CASSRTENTEAFF.

Turning to this clone: Different DNA sequences within this sample yield the same CDR3. The chain carries TRBV18 and TRBJ1-1; TRBD1 might be the D (5 bases). V lost 1 base and J lost 4, with 10 bases in between. The CDR3 consists of 14 residues. CDR1 is KGHSH, CDR2 LQKENI, per germline. The CDR3 DNA sequence: TGTGCCAGCTCACCACTAGACAGCAGCACTGAAGCTTTCTTT. Amino acid sequence: CASSPLDSSTEAFF.